Listed here are 28 T cell receptor beta chains from one sample, sequenced in a study of CD8+ T cells in alopecia areata. RNA, once extracted, was reverse transcribed into cDNA for use as the sequencing template. Clones were read by immunoSEQ multiplex PCR, and TCRdb kept only the in-frame ones, dropping some. The data show 200,000 to 250,000 clones, under 70% seen once. Specified treatment: oral pan-JAK inhibitor, 5-10 mg twice daily. This material consisted of CD4+ T cells sorted from blood, taken at week 4, from a patient treated with tofacitinib. These receptors all stem from a human donor with alopecia areata.

This clone was found a few times. The rearrangement joins TRBV21-1 to TRBJ2-1; the D call in the table, TRBD2, was not verified against the DNA. TRBV21-1 is a pseudogene locus. The CDR3 covers 16 residues. In DNA, the CDR3 is TGTGCCAGCAGCAAAGCGGAGCGGGGGGGTTGCAATGAGCAGTTCTTC. This translates into CASSKAERGGCNEQFF.

This sequence joins TRBV30 and TRBJ2-1; TRBD1 is a possible D gene (6 bases). The CDR3 contains 13 residues. V was clipped by 7 bases and J by 9 bases, with 19 bases between them. CDR1 and CDR2 from the germline V gene are GTSNPN and SVGIG (reference sequence). The CDR3 DNA reads TGTGCCTACGGAGGCAGGGGCGGAGGTGAGCAGTTCTTC. Protein product: CAYGGRGGGEQFF.

Comments on this clone: At the DNA level, this CDR3 is encoded by other sequences in the same sample as well. The chain combines TRBV18 with TRBJ2-7; 8 nucleotides line up with TRBD2. The germline V gene has CDR1 KGHSH and CDR2 LQKENI. The CDR3 covers 12 residues. With 3 bases clipped from V and 7 bases from J, the junction kept 2 bases outside the gene matches. CDR3 residues: CASSPSGGEQYF. The CDR3 DNA is TGTGCCAGCTCACCCTCGGGGGGGGAGCAGTACTTC. Full variable domain (remainder filled in from reference TRBV18 and TRBJ2-7): NAGVMQNPRHLVRRRGQEARLRCSPMKGHSHVYWYRQLPEEGLKFMVYLQKENIIDESGMPKERFSAEFPKEGPSILRIQQVVRGDSAAYFCASSPSGGEQYFGPGTRLTVT.

The rearrangement joins TRBV2 to TRBJ1-3; no clear D gene. CDR1 and CDR2 from the germline V gene are SNHLY and FYNNEI. Trimming left V 1 base short and J 4 bases short, with 8 bases between. The CDR3 sequence is 14 residues long. CDR3 sequence: CASSEGSRGNTIYF. The CDR3 coding sequence is TGTGCCAGCAGTGAAGGGAGCCGAGGAAACACCATATATTTT.

This clone occurred a few times. The gene calls are TRBV10-3 and TRBJ2-3; D gene uncertain. There are 14 residues in the CDR3. Germline V gene lookup returns CDR1 ENHRY and CDR2 SYGVKD. The germline V and J ends were trimmed by 4 bases and 4 bases, with 12 bases remaining between them. The CDR3 loop reads CAISVGTAPDTQYF. As DNA, the CDR3 is TGTGCCATCAGTGTTGGCACAGCCCCAGATACGCAGTATTTT.

The chain is built from TRBV13 and TRBJ2-7, with D tentatively TRBD2 (5 bases). The CDR3 extends over 13 amino acids. From germline, CDR1 is PRHDT and CDR2 FYEKMQ (reference sequence). With 5 bases removed from V and 4 bases from J, the gap between germline ends came to 12 bases. The CDR3 reads CASSTTWEYEQYF. As DNA, the CDR3 is TGTGCCAGCAGCACTACCTGGGAGTACGAGCAGTACTTC.

V and J are TRBV27 and TRBJ2-5; 7 positions agree with TRBD1. The length of the CDR3 is 13 residues. CDR1 and CDR2 (germline): MNHEY, SMNVEV (reference sequence). V lost 5 bases and J lost 2; bases outside the gene matches: 2. The CDR3 region is CASSPGQQETQYF. CDR3 DNA: TGTGCCAGCAGTCCGGGACAGCAAGAGACCCAGTACTTC.

The chain recombines TRBV25-1 with TRBJ1-1; D is undetermined. The germline gives CDR1 MGHDK, CDR2 SYGVNS. V was clipped by 0 bases and J by 1 base, with 6 bases between them. The CDR3 sequence is 14 residues long. Written as DNA, the CDR3 is TGTGCCAGCAGTGAATACGAAGCGAACACTGAAGCTTTCTTT. Its translation: CASSEYEANTEAFF. Complete variable domain (other parts from reference TRBV25-1 and TRBJ1-1): EADIYQTPRYLVIGTGKKITLECSQTMGHDKMYWYQQDPGMELHLIHYSYGVNSTEKGDLSSESTVSRIRTEHFPLTLESARPSHTSQYLCASSEYEANTEAFFGQGTRLTVV.

This clone was seen only once. This chain links TRBV9 with TRBJ2-5, with a tentative D call TRBD2 (5 bases). The CDR3 is 14 amino acids. Germline V gene lookup returns CDR1 SGDLS and CDR2 YYNGEE. V lost 1 base and J 2 bases, leaving 9 bases between the germline ends. The CDR3 nucleotides are TGTGCCAGCAGCGTACTCGGGGATCAAGAGACCCAGTACTTC. Translating gives CASSVLGDQETQYF. Together with reference TRBV9 and TRBJ2-5, the CDR3 gives the full variable domain: DSGVTQTPKHLITATGQRVTLRCSPRSGDLSVYWYQQSLDQGLQFLIQYYNGEERAKGNILERFSAQQFPDLHSELNLSSLELGDSALYFCASSVLGDQETQYFGPGTRLLVL.

V gene TRBV30 combines with J gene TRBJ1-1; D is ambiguous. CDR3 length equals 12 residues. With 0 bases removed from V and 8 bases from J, the gap between germline ends came to 10 bases. Germline CDR1 reads GTSNPN; CDR2 reads SVGIG (reference sequence). The CDR3 sequence is CAWSVDSTEAFF. In nucleotides, the CDR3 is TGTGCCTGGAGTGTTGATTCTACCGAAGCTTTCTTT.

The chain is built from TRBV30 and TRBJ1-3; no definite D call. Trimming left V 5 bases short and J 0 bases short, with 11 bases between. CDR3 length: 14 residues. The germline gives CDR1 GTSNPN, CDR2 SVGIG (reference sequence). CDR3 DNA: TGTGCCTGGGAGGGTCGTGGCTCTGGAAACACCATATATTTT. This sequence encodes CAWEGRGSGNTIYF.

J is TRBJ2-3 and V is TRBV27, with D perhaps TRBD1 or TRBD2 (5 bases each). The V end lost 5 bases, the J end lost 2 bases, and 14 bases lay between the germline ends. The CDR3 runs 15 residues. Germline V CDR1 and CDR2: MNHEY, SMNVEV (reference sequence). The CDR3 is CASSTTGRATDTQYF. CDR3 coding DNA: TGTGCCAGCAGTACCACGGGACGGGCCACAGATACGCAGTATTTT.

This clone was seen only once. The V and J genes are TRBV6-6 and TRBJ1-1; D possibly corresponds to TRBD1 (5 bases). Germline-derived CDR1 and CDR2 are MNHNY and SVGAGI (reference sequence). The CDR3 is 15 amino acids. The ends were cut back, 5 bases at V and 0 bases at J, with 13 bases in the middle. The CDR3 sequence is CASSDGTSMNTEAFF. CDR3 DNA sequence: TGTGCCAGCAGTGACGGGACGTCCATGAACACTGAAGCTTTCTTT.

Only a few counts were recorded for this clone. The V call is TRBV29-1, the J call TRBJ1-4; the D is unclear. This CDR3 region has 12 residues. Trimming pared 1 base from V and 6 bases from J, leaving 6 bases between. Germline loops: CDR1 SQVTM, CDR2 ANQGSEA. The CDR3 here is CSVEGLDEKLFF. The CDR3 DNA is TGCAGCGTTGAAGGTTTGGATGAAAAACTGTTTTTT.

Only a few counts were recorded for this clone. The V gene is TRBV2, the J gene TRBJ2-1, with TRBD1 matching 7 bases. CDR1 is SNHLY and CDR2 is FYNNEI in the germline V gene. The CDR3 spans 15 residues. With V trimmed by 5 bases and J by 6 bases, 10 bases remained unmatched. This CDR3 is CASSYDRVKSNEQFF. The CDR3 coding sequence is TGTGCCAGCAGTTACGACAGGGTAAAATCCAATGAGCAGTTCTTC.

CDR3 sequence: CASSLASRNTEAFF. The CDR3 nucleotides are TGTGCCAGCAGCTTAGCATCCAGGAACACTGAAGCTTTCTTT. The rearrangement joins TRBV7-9 to TRBJ1-1; the D is unclear. Germline V gene lookup returns CDR1 SEHNR and CDR2 FQNEAQ (reference sequence). V lost 0 bases and J 1 base, leaving 6 bases between the germline ends. The CDR3 is made up of 14 amino acids. The full variable domain, its missing parts supplied by reference TRBV7-9 and TRBJ1-1, is DTGVSQNPRHKITKRGQNVTFRCDPISEHNRLYWYRQTLGQGPEFLTYFQNEAQLEKSRLLSDRFSAERPKGSFSTLEIQRTEQGDSAMYLCASSLASRNTEAFFGQGTRLTVV.

This clone has just a few counts. The chain is built from TRBV5-1 and TRBJ1-4; D is uncertain. The V and J ends lost 3 bases and 8 bases respectively, with 17 bases between them. Germline V gene sequence: CDR1 SGHRS, CDR2 YFSETQ. The CDR3 has 15 residues. CDR3 in amino acids: CASSSYRPEKEKLFF. DNA of the CDR3: TGCGCCAGCAGCTCCTATCGACCAGAGAAAGAAAAACTGTTTTTT.

The chain couples TRBV7-2 to TRBJ2-3, with 9 bases identical to TRBD2. V dropped 3 bases and J dropped 5; count of bases not matched to a gene: 15. Per the germline V gene, CDR1 is SGHTA and CDR2 is FQGNSA. The CDR3 sequence is 18 residues long. CDR3 loop: CASSFLPLGAGGGDTQYF. The CDR3 DNA reads as TGTGCCAGCAGCTTCCTCCCCTTAGGAGCGGGGGGAGGAGATACGCAGTATTTT.

The chain recombines TRBV5-6 with TRBJ2-5; tentatively, D is TRBD1 or TRBD2 (5 bases each). V lost 3 bases to trimming and J lost 5 bases, with 14 bases between them. CDR1 is SGHDT, CDR2 YYEEEE, per germline. CDR3 length equals 14 residues. CDR3 region: CASSSGTARETQYF. CDR3 DNA sequence: TGTGCCAGCAGCTCCGGGACGGCCCGGGAGACCCAGTACTTC. Full variable domain (remainder filled in from reference TRBV5-6 and TRBJ2-5): DAGVTQSPTHLIKTRGQQVTLRCSPKSGHDTVSWYQQALGQGPQFIFQYYEEEERQRGNFPDRFSGHQFPNYSSELNVNALLLGDSALYLCASSSGTARETQYFGPGTRLLVL.

V usage is TRBV10-3 and J usage is TRBJ2-1, with D maybe TRBD2 (6 bases). Trimming removed 4 bases at V and 7 bases at J, with 11 bases between. CDR3 length: 13 residues. Germline V gene data show CDR1 as ENHRY and CDR2 as SYGVKD. The CDR3 here is CAISGGGWNEQFF. The DNA for the CDR3 is TGTGCCATCAGTGGAGGAGGGTGGAATGAGCAGTTCTTC.

In its sample, this clone was seen a few times. The chain combines TRBV29-1 with TRBJ2-5; D is uncertain. CDR1 is SQVTM, CDR2 ANQGSEA, per germline. The CDR3 totals 11 residues. V lost 5 bases, J lost 4 bases, and 8 bases lay in between. DNA of the CDR3: TGCAGCGTTCGACCCCCAGAGACCCAGTACTTC. Protein product: CSVRPPETQYF.

The chain uses TRBV4-3 and TRBJ2-3, with TRBD1 matching over 9 bases. Germline CDR1 reads LGHNA; CDR2 reads YSLEER. The V and J ends lost 3 bases and 6 bases, in that order; junction bases with no gene match: 4. This CDR3 is built from 14 residues. The CDR3 DNA is TGCGCCAGCAGCCAGACAGGGGGAGGTGATACGCAGTATTTT. This encodes CASSQTGGGDTQYF.

The V gene is TRBV30, the J gene TRBJ1-3, with unresolved D. Trimming removed 0 bases from V and 4 bases from J, with 7 bases in between. This CDR3 is built from 13 residues. Per germline, CDR1 GTSNPN and CDR2 SVGIG (reference sequence). CDR3 loop: CAWSVMDGNTIYF. The CDR3 nucleotides are TGTGCCTGGAGTGTGATGGACGGAAACACCATATATTTT.

The genes are TRBV9 and TRBJ2-7, with 9 bases lining up with TRBD2. The CDR3 spans 13 residues. J lost 3 bases, V lost 3 bases, and 1 base had no gene match. Germline V gene sequence: CDR1 SGDLS, CDR2 YYNGEE. The CDR3 region is CASSERGDYEQYF. The DNA for the CDR3 is TGTGCCAGCAGCGAGCGGGGGGACTACGAGCAGTACTTC. Together with reference TRBV9 and TRBJ2-7, the CDR3 gives the full variable domain: DSGVTQTPKHLITATGQRVTLRCSPRSGDLSVYWYQQSLDQGLQFLIQYYNGEERAKGNILERFSAQQFPDLHSELNLSSLELGDSALYFCASSERGDYEQYFGPGTRLTVT.

The CDR3 nucleotides are TGTGCCAGCAGCTCTAGAGTGGTCACCGGGGAGCTGTTTTTT. Amino acids: CASSSRVVTGELFF. The chain combines TRBV7-3 with TRBJ2-2; D remains ambiguous. The CDR3 has 14 amino acids. Germline V gene sequence: CDR1 SGHTA, CDR2 FQGTGA. Trimming stripped 4 bases from V and 4 bases from J, with 10 bases between.

The chain uses TRBV15 and TRBJ2-7; TRBD1 matches at 8 bases. Germline-derived CDR1 and CDR2 are LNHNV and YYDKDF (reference sequence). The CDR3 consists of 15 residues. After removal of 1 base from V and 3 bases from J, the junction contained 5 bases not matched to a gene. CDR3 in amino acids: CATSRAGTGFYEQYF. DNA of the CDR3: TGTGCCACCAGCAGAGCCGGGACAGGCTTCTACGAGCAGTACTTC.

This rearrangement joins TRBV30 to TRBJ1-1; no clear D gene. The germline CDR1 and CDR2 sequences are GTSNPN and SVGIG (reference sequence). CDR3 size: 11 residues. V lost 0 bases and J lost 4, with 3 bases in between. CDR3 in amino acids: CAWSVLTEAFF. DNA of the CDR3: TGTGCCTGGAGTGTTCTCACTGAAGCTTTCTTT.

V is TRBV5-1 and J is TRBJ1-6, with a weak D call TRBD1 (5 bases). Per germline, CDR1 SGHRS and CDR2 YFSETQ. V was shortened by 3 bases and J by 9 bases, with 19 bases between the two germline ends. The CDR3 is 16 amino acids. DNA of the CDR3: TGCGCCAGCAGCTCCGAAGTTGGGGGGATAAGTTCACCCCTCCACTTT. Its translation: CASSSEVGGISSPLHF. Together with reference TRBV5-1 and TRBJ1-6, the CDR3 gives the full variable domain: KAGVTQTPRYLIKTRGQQVTLSCSPISGHRSVSWYQQTPGQGLQFLFEYFSETQRNKGNFPGRFSGRQFSNSRSEMNVSTLELGDSALYLCASSSEVGGISSPLHFGNGTRLTVT.